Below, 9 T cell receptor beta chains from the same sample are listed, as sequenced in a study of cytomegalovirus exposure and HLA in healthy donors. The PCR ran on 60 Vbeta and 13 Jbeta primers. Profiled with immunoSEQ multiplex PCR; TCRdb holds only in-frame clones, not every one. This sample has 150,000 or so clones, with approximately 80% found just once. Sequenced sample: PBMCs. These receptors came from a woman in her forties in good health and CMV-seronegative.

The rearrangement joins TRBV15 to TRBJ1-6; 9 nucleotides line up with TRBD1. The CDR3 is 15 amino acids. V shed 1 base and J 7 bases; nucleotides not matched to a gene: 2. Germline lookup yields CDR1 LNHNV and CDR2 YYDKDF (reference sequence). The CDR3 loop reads CATSRGTGVNSPLHF. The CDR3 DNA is TGTGCCACCAGCAGAGGGACAGGGGTCAATTCACCCCTCCACTTT.

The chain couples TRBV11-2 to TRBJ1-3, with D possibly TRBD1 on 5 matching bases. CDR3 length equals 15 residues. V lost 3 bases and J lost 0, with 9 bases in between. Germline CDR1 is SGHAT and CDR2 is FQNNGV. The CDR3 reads CASSFDSNSGNTIYF. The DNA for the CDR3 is TGTGCCAGCAGCTTCGACAGCAACTCTGGAAACACCATATATTTT.

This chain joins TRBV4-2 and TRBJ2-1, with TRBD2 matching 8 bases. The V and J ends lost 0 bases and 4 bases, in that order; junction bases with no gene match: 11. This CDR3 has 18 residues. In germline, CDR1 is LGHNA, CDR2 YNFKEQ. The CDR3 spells CASSQEGSAGAQYNEQFF. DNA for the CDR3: TGTGCCAGCAGCCAAGAAGGTTCAGCGGGAGCACAGTACAATGAGCAGTTCTTC.

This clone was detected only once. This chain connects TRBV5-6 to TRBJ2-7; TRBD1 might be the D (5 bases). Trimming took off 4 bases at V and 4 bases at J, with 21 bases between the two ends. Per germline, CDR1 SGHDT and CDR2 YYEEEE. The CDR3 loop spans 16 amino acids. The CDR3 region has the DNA TGTGCCAGCAGCCGATTTACAGGCTCTTCGTCGTACGAGCAGTACTTC. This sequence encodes CASSRFTGSSSYEQYF.

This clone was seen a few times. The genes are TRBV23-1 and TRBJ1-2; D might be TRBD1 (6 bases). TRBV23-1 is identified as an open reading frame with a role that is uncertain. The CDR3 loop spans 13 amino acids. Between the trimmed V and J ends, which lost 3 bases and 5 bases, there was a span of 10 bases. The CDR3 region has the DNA TGCGCCAGCAGTCACACCGGACAGTATGGCTACACCTTC. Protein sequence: CASSHTGQYGYTF.

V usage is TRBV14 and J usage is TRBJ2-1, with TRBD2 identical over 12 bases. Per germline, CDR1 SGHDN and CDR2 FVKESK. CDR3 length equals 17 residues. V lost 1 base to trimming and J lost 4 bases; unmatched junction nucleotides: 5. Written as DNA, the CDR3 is TGTGCCAGCAGCCAAGGCCAAGGACTAGCGGGGTACAATGAGCAGTTCTTC. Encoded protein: CASSQGQGLAGYNEQFF.

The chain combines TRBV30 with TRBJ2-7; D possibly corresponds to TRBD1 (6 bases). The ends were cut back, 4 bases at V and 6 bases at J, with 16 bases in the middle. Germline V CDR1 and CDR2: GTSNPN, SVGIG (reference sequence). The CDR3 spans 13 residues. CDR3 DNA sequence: TGTGCCTGGACCCTTTTAGAAGGGGGCGAGCAGTACTTC. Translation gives CAWTLLEGGEQYF. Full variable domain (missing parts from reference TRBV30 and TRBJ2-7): SQTIHQWPATLVQPVGSPLSLECTVEGTSNPNLYWYRQAAGRGLQLLFYSVGIGQISSEVPQNLSASRPQDRQFILSSKKLLLSDSGFYLCAWTLLEGGEQYFGPGTRLTVT.

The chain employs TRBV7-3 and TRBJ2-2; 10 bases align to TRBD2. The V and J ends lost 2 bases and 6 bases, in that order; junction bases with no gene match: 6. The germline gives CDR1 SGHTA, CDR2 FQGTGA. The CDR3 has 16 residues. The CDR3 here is CASSLASGSSPGELFF. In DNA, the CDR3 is TGTGCCAGCAGCTTAGCTAGCGGGAGTTCGCCCGGGGAGCTGTTTTTT.

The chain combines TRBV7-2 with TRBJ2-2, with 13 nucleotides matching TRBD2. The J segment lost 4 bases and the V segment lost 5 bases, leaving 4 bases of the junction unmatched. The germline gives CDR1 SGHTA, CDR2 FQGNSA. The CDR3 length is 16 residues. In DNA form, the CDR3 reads TGTGCCAGCAGCACAGGGACTAGCGGGATCACCGGGGAGCTGTTTTTT. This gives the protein CASSTGTSGITGELFF.